Listed here are 30 T cell receptor beta chains from one sample, sequenced in a study of T-cell reconstitution after alpha-beta-depleted transplantation in children. Unique molecular identifiers tagged the TCRbeta library. One entry per CDR3 protein results from TCRdb running MiXCR on the PCR reads. Found here are 400,000 to 500,000 distinct CDR3 sequences, about a tenth of them singletons; the top ten hold 5% to 6.5%. The specimen was PBMCs from the stem cell graft donor, collected from the stem cell graft. These receptors were taken from a human donor who donated a stem cell graft to a child with acute myeloid leukemia.

This clonotype was seen a handful of times. V gene TRBV19 combines with J gene TRBJ1-5, with TRBD1 matching over 7 bases. CDR3 length: 15 amino acids. V was clipped by 5 bases and J by 0 bases; unmatched bases: 4. The germline V gene has CDR1 LNHDA and CDR2 SQIVND (reference sequence). CDR3 coding DNA: TGTGCCAGTAGTGAACACAGGGGTAGCAATCAGCCCCAGCATTTT. Its protein product is CASSEHRGSNQPQHF. The full variable domain, its missing parts supplied by reference TRBV19 and TRBJ1-5, is DGGITQSPKYLFRKEGQNVTLSCEQNLNHDAMYWYRQDPGQGLRLIYYSQIVNDFQKGDIAEGYSVSREKKESFPLTVTSAQKNPTAFYLCASSEHRGSNQPQHFGDGTRLSIL.

The sample holds a few counts of this clonotype. The rearrangement joins TRBV20-1 to TRBJ2-5; 9 bases agree with TRBD2. The CDR3 totals 14 residues. Germline-derived CDR1 and CDR2 are DFQATT and SNEGSKA (reference sequence). Trimming at V came to 3 bases and at J to 5 bases, leaving 7 bases not matched to a gene. This chain's CDR3 is CSASSRGGLETQYF. The DNA of the CDR3 is TGCAGTGCTAGTTCGCGGGGGGGCCTGGAGACCCAGTACTTC.

This clonotype was observed a handful of times. This rearrangement joins TRBV7-2 to TRBJ1-5, with TRBD1 matching over 7 bases. The V gene end was trimmed by 1 base and the J gene end by 9 bases; junction bases not matched to a gene: 0. CDR1 is SGHTA, CDR2 FQGNSA, per germline. This CDR3 spans 12 amino acids. CDR3 bases: TGTGCCAGCAGCTTAGGGACAGGGCCCCAGCATTTT. Its protein is CASSLGTGPQHF. Looking up the rest from reference TRBV7-2 and TRBJ1-5 gives the full variable domain: GAGVSQSPSNKVTEKGKDVELRCDPISGHTALYWYRQSLGQGLEFLIYFQGNSAPDKSGLPSDRFSAERTGGSVSTLTIQRTQQEDSAVYLCASSLGTGPQHFGDGTRLSIL.

The chain has TRBV29-1 and TRBJ2-5; D might be TRBD1 (7 bases). V gave up 6 bases and J gave up 7 bases, with 18 bases separating them. CDR3 length: 13 amino acids. Germline loops: CDR1 SQVTM, CDR2 ANQGSEA. Here the CDR3 DNA reads TGCAGCGTACCGGACAGGAGGGCGGGGACCCAGTACTTC. Amino acids: CSVPDRRAGTQYF. The variable domain in full, with the rest retrieved from reference TRBV29-1 and TRBJ2-5, is SAVISQKPSRDICQRGTSLTIQCQVDSQVTMMFWYRQQPGQSLTLIATANQGSEATYESGFVIDKFPISRPNLTFSTLTVSNMSPEDSSIYLCSVPDRRAGTQYFGPGTRLLVL.

The sample holds a few counts of this clonotype. This CDR3 reads CASSPDRPGGEQFF. CDR3 sequence (DNA): TGCGCCAGCAGCCCGGATCGACCCGGCGGTGAGCAGTTCTTC. The chain has TRBV5-1 and TRBJ2-1, with D uncertain. V lost 4 bases and J 9 bases, leaving 17 bases between the germline ends. Germline assignment: CDR1 SGHRS and CDR2 YFSETQ. This CDR3 region has 14 residues.

The DNA of the CDR3 is TGTGCCAGCAGCCCCGGGACCGCCCGGGGATCACCCCTCCACTTT. Its translation: CASSPGTARGSPLHF. V gene TRBV5-4 combines with J gene TRBJ1-6; D perhaps matches TRBD1 (5 bases). V lost 4 bases and J 10 bases, leaving 18 bases between the germline ends. The CDR3 covers 15 residues. In germline, CDR1 is SGHNT, CDR2 YYREEE (reference sequence).

This chain joins TRBV7-2 and TRBJ1-5, with D unclear. The CDR3 length is 13 residues. Between the trimmed V and J ends, which lost 5 bases and 1 base, there was a span of 6 bases. Germline V CDR1 and CDR2: SGHTA, FQGNSA. CDR3 region: CASSRESNQPQHF. CDR3 coding DNA: TGTGCCAGCAGCCGGGAAAGCAATCAGCCCCAGCATTTT.

This clonotype has only a few counts. This rearrangement joins TRBV20-1 to TRBJ2-7; D unresolved. The length of the CDR3 is 13 residues. Germline lookup yields CDR1 DFQATT and CDR2 SNEGSKA (reference sequence). V lost 2 bases, J lost 0 bases, and 8 bases lay in between. As DNA, the CDR3 is TGCAGTGCTAGACATTGGCGCTCCTACGAGCAGTACTTC. It is translated as CSARHWRSYEQYF.

This clonotype was seen more than once but under ten times. V usage is TRBV9 and J usage is TRBJ2-7; D is perhaps TRBD1 (6 bases). Germline values: CDR1 SGDLS, CDR2 YYNGEE. The V and J ends lost 3 bases and 4 bases respectively, with 11 bases between them. The CDR3 runs to 13 residues. Here the CDR3 DNA reads TGTGCCAGCAGCGCCCTAGGGGGATACGAGCAGTACTTC. Protein product: CASSALGGYEQYF.

This clonotype showed up many times. The genes are TRBV5-1 and TRBJ2-3; possibly TRBD1 or TRBD2 for D (6 bases each). The CDR3 contains 15 residues. V dropped 0 bases and J dropped 3 bases, with 11 bases sitting between them. The germline gives CDR1 SGHRS, CDR2 YFSETQ. The DNA of the CDR3 is TGCGCCAGCAGCTTGGCCGGGGGCCAGACAGATACGCAGTATTTT. This translates into CASSLAGGQTDTQYF.

CDR3 loop: CAISHPGQGMGTQYF. In DNA, the CDR3 is TGTGCCATCTCCCACCCGGGACAGGGGATGGGCACGCAGTATTTT. The chain couples TRBV10-3 to TRBJ2-3; 10 positions agree with TRBD1. Germline V gene lookup returns CDR1 ENHRY and CDR2 SYGVKD. Trimming removed 8 bases from V and 9 bases from J; junction bases left unmatched: 14. CDR3 length: 15 amino acids.

This clonotype appeared a few times. The chain has TRBV10-3 and TRBJ1-2; 8 bases fit TRBD1. Looked up from germline, CDR1 is ENHRY and CDR2 is SYGVKD. The CDR3 has 15 amino acids. Trimming cost V 7 bases and J 8 bases; bases outside gene matches: 15. The CDR3 nucleotides read TGTGCCATCACGGGAAACTCGGACAGGGAGGCCGGCTACACCTTC. Amino acids: CAITGNSDREAGYTF.

This clonotype was seen a handful of times. The V call is TRBV6-1, the J call TRBJ2-5; 10 bases align to TRBD2. The CDR3 runs to 15 residues. The V segment lost 6 bases and the J segment 2 bases; nucleotides outside the gene matches: 6. Germline V lookup: CDR1 MNHNS, CDR2 SASEGT. The CDR3 reads CASRDSGRQQETQYF. CDR3 nucleotide sequence: TGTGCCAGCAGGGATAGCGGGAGGCAACAAGAGACCCAGTACTTC.

J is TRBJ1-1 and V is TRBV5-8; D is uncertain. The ends were cut back, 6 bases at V and 8 bases at J, with 5 bases in the middle. Per germline, CDR1 SGHTS and CDR2 YDEGEE. CDR3 length: 9 amino acids. CDR3 coding DNA: TGTGCCAGCATCCGAGAAGCTTTCTTT. The encoded protein is CASIREAFF.

Many counts were recorded for this clonotype. The rearrangement links TRBV6-1 to TRBJ2-5, with TRBD2 matching over 9 bases. The V and J ends lost 5 bases and 5 bases, in that order; junction bases with no gene match: 6. The V gene's germline CDR1 is MNHNS and CDR2 SASEGT. This CDR3 has 14 amino acids. CDR3 nucleotides: TGTGCCAGCAGTACGGGACTAGCCCGGGAGACCCAGTACTTC. Its protein product is CASSTGLARETQYF.

At least ten counts were recorded for this clonotype. The J gene is TRBJ1-3, the V gene TRBV3-1; tentatively, D is TRBD1 (6 bases). This CDR3 has 15 amino acids. Germline lookup yields CDR1 LGHDT and CDR2 YNNKEL (reference sequence). The ends were cut back, 1 base at V and 1 base at J, with 8 bases in the middle. The DNA of the CDR3 is TGTGCCAGCAGCCAAGTGGGGGCATCTGGAAACACCATATATTTT. Its translation: CASSQVGASGNTIYF.

This sequence joins TRBV7-3 and TRBJ2-1, with 9 nucleotides matching TRBD1. CDR3 length equals 15 residues. Germline V gene data show CDR1 as SGHTA and CDR2 as FQGTGA. After removal of 4 bases from V and 9 bases from J, the junction contained 10 bases not matched to a gene. The CDR3 protein is CASSSGDRATSEQFF. The CDR3 DNA sequence: TGTGCCAGCAGCTCAGGGGACAGGGCCACGAGTGAGCAGTTCTTC.

The chain couples TRBV18 to TRBJ2-1; 9 bases fit TRBD2. Unmatched junction bases numbered 2, after V lost 0 bases and J lost 2 bases. The germline CDR1 and CDR2 sequences are KGHSH and LQKENI. The CDR3 is 16 amino acids. The CDR3 DNA sequence: TGTGCCAGCTCACCACCAGCGGGAGGCACCTACAATGAGCAGTTCTTC. This translates into CASSPPAGGTYNEQFF.

This rearrangement joins TRBV7-2 to TRBJ2-3; 7 bases agree with TRBD1. The CDR3 consists of 15 residues. Germline lookup yields CDR1 SGHTA and CDR2 FQGNSA. After removal of 8 bases from V and 5 bases from J, the junction contained 13 bases not matched to a gene. CDR3 DNA sequence: TGTGCCAGCGCCCGCGACAGGGCTCGGGGAGATACGCAGTATTTT. It translates to CASARDRARGDTQYF.

The chain combines TRBV3-1 with TRBJ2-5; no clear D gene. This CDR3 is 13 amino acids long. The germline V and J ends were trimmed by 3 bases and 3 bases, with 8 bases remaining between them. Germline CDR1 is LGHDT and CDR2 is YNNKEL (reference sequence). The CDR3 is CASSQIPKETQYF. The CDR3 nucleotides are TGTGCCAGCAGCCAGATACCCAAAGAGACCCAGTACTTC.

The table lists this clonotype with a few counts. The rearrangement joins TRBV7-2 to TRBJ2-7, with D possibly being TRBD2 (6 bases). The CDR3 length is 14 residues. V was cut by 5 bases and J by 6 bases, with 17 bases left in between. Looked up from germline, CDR1 is SGHTA and CDR2 is FQGNSA. As DNA, the CDR3 is TGTGCCAGCAGCCCCGCCTTGGAGGGCCGCGAGCAGTACTTC. Protein product: CASSPALEGREQYF.

This clonotype came up a few times. The rearrangement uses TRBV6-2 or TRBV6-3 and TRBJ1-2; maybe TRBD1 (6 bases). This CDR3 comprises 12 residues. V lost 7 bases and J 3 bases, leaving 9 bases between the germline ends. Germline CDR1 reads MNHEY; CDR2 reads SVGEGT. The CDR3 spells CASTDSHYGYTF. The CDR3 coding sequence is TGTGCCAGCACGGACAGCCACTATGGCTACACCTTC.

This clonotype was seen only a few times. A much larger clone differs by one base, so this may be a read error. V usage is TRBV7-9 and J usage is TRBJ2-4; TRBD2 agrees at 9 bases. CDR1 is SEHNR and CDR2 is FQNEAQ in the germline V gene (reference sequence). The CDR3 has 16 residues. CDR3 protein: CASSSGVAGVKNSQYF. The CDR3 nucleotides are TGTGCCAGCAGCTCCGGGGTAGCGGGAGTCAAAAACAGTCAGTACTTC.

This clonotype was observed many times. This sequence joins TRBV9 and TRBJ2-1; 10 bases match TRBD2. V shed 1 base and J 9 bases; nucleotides not matched to a gene: 7. The CDR3 consists of 15 residues. Germline assignment: CDR1 SGDLS and CDR2 YYNGEE. CDR3 nucleotides: TGTGCCAGCAGCGTATCAGCGGGAGGGGGGGGTGAGCAGTTCTTC. Translation gives CASSVSAGGGGEQFF.

The V gene is TRBV6-5, the J gene TRBJ1-4, with D possibly being TRBD1 (5 bases). Germline CDR1 MNHEY, CDR2 SVGAGI. This CDR3 contains 15 residues. The V and J ends lost 0 bases and 5 bases respectively, with 10 bases between them. The CDR3 sequence: CASSYSQGWNEKLFF. The CDR3 DNA reads as TGTGCCAGCAGTTACTCGCAGGGCTGGAATGAAAAACTGTTTTTT.

The chain combines TRBV27 with TRBJ1-2; 8 bases match TRBD1. From germline, CDR1 is MNHEY and CDR2 SMNVEV (reference sequence). Trimming took 6 bases from V and 5 from J; bases not matched to a gene: 11. This CDR3 is 15 amino acids long. CDR3 sequence: CASSPTGQGRYGYTF. The CDR3 region has the DNA TGTGCCAGCAGCCCAACCGGACAGGGTCGATATGGCTACACCTTC.

V usage is TRBV7-9 and J usage is TRBJ2-7; tentatively, D is TRBD1 (6 bases). Between the trimmed V and J ends, which lost 3 bases and 3 bases, there was a span of 21 bases. Germline CDR1 SEHNR, CDR2 FQNEAQ (reference sequence). The length of the CDR3 is 17 residues. The CDR3 sequence: CASSLSAPGTPRYEQYF. DNA of the CDR3: TGTGCCAGCAGCTTGTCGGCTCCCGGGACACCGCGCTACGAGCAGTACTTC.

This clonotype has more than one count but fewer than ten. This chain joins TRBV11-2 and TRBJ1-2, with a possible D match to TRBD1 (5 bases). This CDR3 is built from 18 residues. Trimming cost V 9 bases and J 4 bases, with 30 bases left between them. The germline gives CDR1 SGHAT, CDR2 FQNNGV. The CDR3 loop reads CARGPSPATEGSLYGYTF. The CDR3 nucleotides are TGTGCCAGGGGCCCCTCGCCGGCAACGGAGGGGAGTCTCTATGGCTACACCTTC.

This clonotype has only a few counts. V usage is TRBV30 and J usage is TRBJ1-2; D not certain. Germline V gene sequence: CDR1 GTSNPN, CDR2 SVGIG (reference sequence). The CDR3 runs 13 residues. Trimming removed 5 bases at V and 4 bases at J, with 14 bases between. The CDR3 DNA is TGTGCCTGGGGGGTCGGTCGGGCCTATGGCTACACCTTC. Translating gives CAWGVGRAYGYTF. The variable domain in full, completed from reference TRBV30 and TRBJ1-2, reads SQTIHQWPATLVQPVGSPLSLECTVEGTSNPNLYWYRQAAGRGLQLLFYSVGIGQISSEVPQNLSASRPQDRQFILSSKKLLLSDSGFYLCAWGVGRAYGYTFGSGTRLTVV.

In this sample, this clonotype turned up many times. V usage is TRBV11-1 and J usage is TRBJ1-1, with D perhaps TRBD1 (6 bases). V was cut by 3 bases and J by 5 bases, with 13 bases left in between. There are 14 residues in the CDR3. Germline V gene lookup returns CDR1 SGHAT and CDR2 FQDESV (reference sequence). For the CDR3, the DNA is TGTGCCAGCAGCTTCGAACAGGGTTCGACTGAAGCTTTCTTT. Protein product: CASSFEQGSTEAFF. The variable domain in full, completed from reference TRBV11-1 and TRBJ1-1, reads EAEVAQSPRYKITEKSQAVAFWCDPISGHATLYWYRQILGQGPELLVQFQDESVVDDSQLPKDRFSAERLKGVDSTLKIQPAELGDSAMYLCASSFEQGSTEAFFGQGTRLTVV.